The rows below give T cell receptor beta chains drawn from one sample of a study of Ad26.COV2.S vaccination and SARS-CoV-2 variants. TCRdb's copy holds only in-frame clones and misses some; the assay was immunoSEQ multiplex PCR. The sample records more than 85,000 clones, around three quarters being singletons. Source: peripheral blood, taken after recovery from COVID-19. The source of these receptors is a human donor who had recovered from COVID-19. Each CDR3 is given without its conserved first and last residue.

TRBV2,ASTPGIGFNEKLF
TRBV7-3,ASSLGGNSPLH
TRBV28,ASSTQGFYGYT
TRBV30,AWSRLIVWNTEAF
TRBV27,ASSQGWGEQF
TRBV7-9,ASSLGQGLFEQY
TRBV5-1,ASSAGTAISEQY
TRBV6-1,ASSEQGADEQY
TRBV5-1,ASSLDRGQDEKLF
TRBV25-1,ASSQLDTQY
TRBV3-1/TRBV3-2,ASSQGPSGYGYT
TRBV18,ASSPGHSLNTEAF
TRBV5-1,ASSSRGHEDEQY
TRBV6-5,ASSYGMGAEAF
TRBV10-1,ASSESGATQF
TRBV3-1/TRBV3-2,ASSIRRNEQF
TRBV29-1,SFDGGGETQY
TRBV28,ASSQPGSYEQY
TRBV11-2,ASSFLLRGRANTEAF
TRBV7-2,ASSLGVADGGDTQY
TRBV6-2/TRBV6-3,ASSREIRTDTQY
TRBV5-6,ASSFVGRNTEAF
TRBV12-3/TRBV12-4,ASSMTVEEKLF
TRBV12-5,ASGLRTGPSSYNSPLH
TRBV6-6,ASSYGLAITDTQY
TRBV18,ASSPFELTGNTDTQY
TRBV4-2,ASSQGGQGANTQY
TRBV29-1,SVEGQGDQPQH
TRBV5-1,ASSLDAGVSDEQY
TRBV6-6,ASIRDSSGNTIY
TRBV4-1,ASSQQDRVGQPQH
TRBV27,ASSNKQGIPGELF
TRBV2,ASSEGWQPQH
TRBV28,ASSSLSQGLGGYT
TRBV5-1,ASSLEGTSADTQY
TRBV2,ASNMIGVNSDTQY
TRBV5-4,TSSYDRRRAF
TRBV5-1,ASSQQARGNTEAF
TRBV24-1,ATSDPVEAGSTDTQY
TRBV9,ASSVRMGETQY
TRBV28,ASSGPYTDTQY
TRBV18,ASSGLRGEQETQY
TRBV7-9,ASSHRDRNYEQY
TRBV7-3,ASSLTTRTEAF
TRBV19,ASSPQGNQPQH
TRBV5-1,ASSSATGYNEQF
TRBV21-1,ASSKVLVEKLF